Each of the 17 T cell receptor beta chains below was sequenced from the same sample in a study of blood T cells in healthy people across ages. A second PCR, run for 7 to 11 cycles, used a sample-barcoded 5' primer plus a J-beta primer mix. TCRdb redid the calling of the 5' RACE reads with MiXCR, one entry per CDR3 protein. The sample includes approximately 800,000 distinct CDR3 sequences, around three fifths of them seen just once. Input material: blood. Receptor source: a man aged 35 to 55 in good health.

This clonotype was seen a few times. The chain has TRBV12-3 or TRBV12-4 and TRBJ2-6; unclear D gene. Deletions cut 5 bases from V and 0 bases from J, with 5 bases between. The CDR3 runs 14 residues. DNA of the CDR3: TGTGCCAGCAGTGCTCTCTCTGGGGCCAACGTCCTGACTTTC. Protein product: CASSALSGANVLTF.

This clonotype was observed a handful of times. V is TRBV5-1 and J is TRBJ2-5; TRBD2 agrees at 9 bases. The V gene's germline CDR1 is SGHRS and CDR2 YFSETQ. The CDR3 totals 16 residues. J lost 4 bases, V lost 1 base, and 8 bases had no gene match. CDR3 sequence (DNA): TGCGCCAGCAGCTTGAGGCTAGCGGGGACGGGAGAGACCCAGTACTTC. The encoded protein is CASSLRLAGTGETQYF.

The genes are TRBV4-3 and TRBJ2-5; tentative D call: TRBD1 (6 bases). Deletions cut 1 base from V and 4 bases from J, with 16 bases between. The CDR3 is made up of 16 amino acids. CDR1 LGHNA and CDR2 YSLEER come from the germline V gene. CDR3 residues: CASSQGIGWGPETQYF. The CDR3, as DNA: TGCGCCAGCAGCCAAGGGATTGGATGGGGGCCAGAGACCCAGTACTTC.

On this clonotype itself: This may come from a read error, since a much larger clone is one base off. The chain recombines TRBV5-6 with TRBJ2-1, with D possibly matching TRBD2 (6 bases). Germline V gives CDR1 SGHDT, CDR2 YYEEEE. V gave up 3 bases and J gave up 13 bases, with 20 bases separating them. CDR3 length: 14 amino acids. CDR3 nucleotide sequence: TGTGCCAGCAGCTCACTCAAGTGGGAGGAGACCCAGTTCTTC. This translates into CASSSLKWEETQFF.

Written as DNA, the CDR3 is TGTGCCAGCAGCTTAGGGGCCACCCTATACGAGCAGTACTTC. Translating gives CASSLGATLYEQYF. The chain links TRBV11-1 to TRBJ2-7; D is unresolved. The CDR3 is made up of 14 amino acids. Looked up from germline, CDR1 is SGHAT and CDR2 is FQDESV (reference sequence). Trimming pared 1 base from V and 4 bases from J, leaving 11 bases between.

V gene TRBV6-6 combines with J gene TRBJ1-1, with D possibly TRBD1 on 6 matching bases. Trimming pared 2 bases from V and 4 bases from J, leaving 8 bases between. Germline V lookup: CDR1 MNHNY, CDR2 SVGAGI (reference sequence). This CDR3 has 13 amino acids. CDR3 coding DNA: TGTGCCAGCAGTTACAAGGACAGCACTGAAGCTTTCTTT. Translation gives CASSYKDSTEAFF.

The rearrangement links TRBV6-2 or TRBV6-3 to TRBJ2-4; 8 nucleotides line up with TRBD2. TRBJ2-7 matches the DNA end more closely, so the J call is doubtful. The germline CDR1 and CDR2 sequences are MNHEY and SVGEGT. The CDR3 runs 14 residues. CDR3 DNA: TGTGCCAGCATAAGCAGCGGGAGAGTCTACGAGCAGTACTTC. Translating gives CASISSGRVYEQYF.

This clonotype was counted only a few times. CDR3 sequence (DNA): TGTGCCAGCAGCTCCCGAAGGGGGGACCAGAAGCAGTTCTTC. As protein: CASSSRRGDQKQFF. The chain joins TRBV5-6 to TRBJ2-1; D is tentatively TRBD1 or TRBD2 (6 bases each). Per the germline V gene, CDR1 is SGHDT and CDR2 is YYEEEE. V gave up 3 bases and J gave up 11 bases, with 18 bases separating them. CDR3 length: 14 residues.

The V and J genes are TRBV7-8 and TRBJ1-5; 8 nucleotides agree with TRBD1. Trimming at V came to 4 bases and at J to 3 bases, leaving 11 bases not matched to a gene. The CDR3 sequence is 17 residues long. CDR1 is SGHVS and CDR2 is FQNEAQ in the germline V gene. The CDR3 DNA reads TGTGCCAGCAGCTCGTTCCCCGGACAGGGAGCCAATCAGCCCCAGCATTTT. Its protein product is CASSSFPGQGANQPQHF.

The DNA for the CDR3 is TGTGCCAGCAGCTTAGGTCCGGGGGCGGGGGCCCAGCATTTT. Translation: CASSLGPGAGAQHF. V usage is TRBV7-2 and J usage is TRBJ1-5, with a possible D match to TRBD1 (6 bases). CDR1 and CDR2 from the germline V gene are SGHTA and FQGNSA. The V and J ends lost 1 base and 11 bases respectively, with 15 bases between them. The CDR3 contains 14 residues. Filled out from reference TRBV7-2 and TRBJ1-5, the complete variable domain reads GAGVSQSPSNKVTEKGKDVELRCDPISGHTALYWYRQSLGQGLEFLIYFQGNSAPDKSGLPSDRFSAERTGGSVSTLTIQRTQQEDSAVYLCASSLGPGAGAQHFGDGTRLSIL.

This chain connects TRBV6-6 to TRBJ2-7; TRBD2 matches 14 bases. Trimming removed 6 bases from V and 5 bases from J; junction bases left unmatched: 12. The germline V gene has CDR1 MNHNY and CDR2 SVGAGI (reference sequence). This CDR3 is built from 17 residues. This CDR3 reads CASSPGLAGGLADEQYF. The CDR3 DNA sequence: TGTGCCAGCAGCCCTGGACTAGCGGGAGGCTTAGCGGACGAGCAGTACTTC.

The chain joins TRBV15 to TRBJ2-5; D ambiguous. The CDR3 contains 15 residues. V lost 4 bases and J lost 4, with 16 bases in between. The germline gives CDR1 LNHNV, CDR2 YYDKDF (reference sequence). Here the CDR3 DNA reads TGTGCCACCAGCACAGGCTCCACATGGGGAGAGACCCAGTACTTC. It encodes CATSTGSTWGETQYF.

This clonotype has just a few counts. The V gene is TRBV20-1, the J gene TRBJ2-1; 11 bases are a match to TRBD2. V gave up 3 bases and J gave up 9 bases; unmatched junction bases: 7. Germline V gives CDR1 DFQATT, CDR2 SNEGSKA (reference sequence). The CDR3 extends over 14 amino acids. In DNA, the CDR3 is TGCAGTGCTAGCCCACTAGCGGGGGTAGGTGAGCAGTTCTTC. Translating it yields CSASPLAGVGEQFF.

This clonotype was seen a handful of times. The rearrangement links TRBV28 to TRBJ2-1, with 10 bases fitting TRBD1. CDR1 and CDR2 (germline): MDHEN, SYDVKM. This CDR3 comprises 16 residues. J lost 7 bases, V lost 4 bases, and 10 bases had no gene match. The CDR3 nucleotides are TGTGCCAGCAGTTCCTCCGGGACAGGGGTGAAGAATGAGCAGTTCTTC. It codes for CASSSSGTGVKNEQFF.

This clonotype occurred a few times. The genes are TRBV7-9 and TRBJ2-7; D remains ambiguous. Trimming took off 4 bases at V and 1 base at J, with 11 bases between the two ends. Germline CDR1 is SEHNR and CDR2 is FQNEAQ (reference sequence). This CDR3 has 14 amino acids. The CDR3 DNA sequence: TGTGCCAGCAGCTCTAGGGTCGGGTCCTACGAGCAGTACTTC. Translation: CASSSRVGSYEQYF.

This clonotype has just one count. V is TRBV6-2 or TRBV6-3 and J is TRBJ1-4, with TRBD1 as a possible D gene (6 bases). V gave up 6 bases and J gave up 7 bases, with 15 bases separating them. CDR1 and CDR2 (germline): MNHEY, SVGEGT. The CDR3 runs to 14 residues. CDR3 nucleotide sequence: TGTGCCAGCAGCCCCCGAGGGGGTAGTGAAAAACTGTTTTTT. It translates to CASSPRGGSEKLFF.

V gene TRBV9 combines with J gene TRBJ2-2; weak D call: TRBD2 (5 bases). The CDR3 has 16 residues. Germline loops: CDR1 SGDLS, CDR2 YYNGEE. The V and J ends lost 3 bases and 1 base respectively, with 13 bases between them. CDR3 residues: CASSAPVSGNTGELFF. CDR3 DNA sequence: TGTGCCAGCAGCGCCCCTGTGAGCGGGAACACCGGGGAGCTGTTTTTT.